The 31 T cell receptor beta chains below all came from one sample that was sequenced in a study of lymphopenia after photon versus proton radiotherapy. Only in-frame clones appear in the TCRdb table, and some are missing; sequencing was by immunoSEQ multiplex PCR. The data hold 70,000 or so clones, with less than 95% observed a single time. The sequenced sample was peripheral blood, obtained from a patient treated with photon-based radiotherapy. These receptors all stem from a woman between 40 and 55 years old with cholangiocarcinoma.

The chain joins TRBV9 to TRBJ1-3; a weak D match, TRBD1 (5 bases). Germline V gene data show CDR1 as SGDLS and CDR2 as YYNGEE. CDR3 size: 15 residues. V was pared by 3 bases and J by 0 bases, with 10 bases between. The CDR3 loop is CASSGDRASGNTIYF. The CDR3 DNA reads TGTGCCAGCAGCGGAGACAGAGCCTCTGGAAACACCATATATTTT.

This chain uses TRBV7-9 with TRBJ1-1; D call uncertain. Trimming pared 5 bases from V and 1 base from J, leaving 8 bases between. This CDR3 region has 13 residues. Per germline, CDR1 SEHNR and CDR2 FQNEAQ (reference sequence). The CDR3 loop is CASSEGGNTEAFF. The CDR3 DNA sequence: TGTGCCAGCAGCGAGGGAGGGAACACTGAAGCTTTCTTT. Full variable domain (missing parts from reference TRBV7-9 and TRBJ1-1): DTGVSQNPRHKITKRGQNVTFRCDPISEHNRLYWYRQTLGQGPEFLTYFQNEAQLEKSRLLSDRFSAERPKGSFSTLEIQRTEQGDSAMYLCASSEGGNTEAFFGQGTRLTVV.

The chain combines TRBV19 with TRBJ1-1, with D perhaps TRBD1 (5 bases). V lost 4 bases and J lost 4, with 10 bases in between. The germline CDR1 and CDR2 sequences are LNHDA and SQIVND (reference sequence). This CDR3 comprises 13 residues. In DNA form, the CDR3 reads TGTGCCAGTAGTACCCTTGGGGGCACTGAAGCTTTCTTT. As protein: CASSTLGGTEAFF.

This clone was counted once. The genes are TRBV27 and TRBJ1-5; D unresolved. CDR1 MNHEY and CDR2 SMNVEV come from the germline V gene (reference sequence). V was shortened by 0 bases and J by 0 bases, with 9 bases between the two germline ends. The CDR3 has 16 residues. CDR3 protein: CASSLSMGFSNQPQHF. The DNA for the CDR3 is TGTGCCAGCAGTTTATCGATGGGGTTTAGCAATCAGCCCCAGCATTTT.

The chain joins TRBV6-1 to TRBJ1-1, with 7 positions matching TRBD1. Germline trimming cut 6 bases from V and 0 bases from J; bases unmatched to any gene: 1. The CDR3 sequence is 13 residues long. Germline V gene lookup returns CDR1 MNHNS and CDR2 SASEGT. CDR3 in amino acids: CASRGTVNTEAFF. As DNA, the CDR3 is TGTGCCAGCAGAGGGACAGTGAACACTGAAGCTTTCTTT.

The V and J genes are TRBV19 and TRBJ1-2; the D is unclear. Trimming stripped 0 bases from V and 2 bases from J, with 13 bases between. The CDR3 sequence is 16 residues long. CDR1 and CDR2 from the germline V gene are LNHDA and SQIVND (reference sequence). The DNA of the CDR3 is TGTGCCAGTAGTATAGATCAGACGACGGCAAACTATGGCTACACCTTC. Encoded protein: CASSIDQTTANYGYTF.

The chain couples TRBV11-2 to TRBJ1-1, with TRBD1 as a possible D gene (6 bases). CDR3 length: 13 residues. V was clipped by 5 bases and J by 3 bases, with 10 bases between them. Germline CDR1 reads SGHAT; CDR2 reads FQNNGV. The CDR3 loop is CASSRRTDTEAFF. In DNA form, the CDR3 reads TGTGCCAGCAGCCGTCGGACAGACACTGAAGCTTTCTTT. The whole variable domain, filled in from reference TRBV11-2 and TRBJ1-1, reads EAGVAQSPRYKIIEKRQSVAFWCNPISGHATLYWYQQILGQGPKLLIQFQNNGVVDDSQLPKDRFSAERLKGVDSTLKIQPAKLEDSAVYLCASSRRTDTEAFFGQGTRLTVV.

The J gene is TRBJ1-1, the V gene TRBV7-9; tentative D call: TRBD1 (6 bases). Per germline, CDR1 SEHNR and CDR2 FQNEAQ (reference sequence). V lost 3 bases and J lost 1, with 9 bases in between. The CDR3 contains 14 residues. CDR3 protein: CASSFEGQNTEAFF. CDR3 DNA: TGTGCCAGCAGCTTTGAGGGACAGAACACTGAAGCTTTCTTT.

This clone was counted a single time. This rearrangement joins TRBV7-9 to TRBJ2-7, with D possibly matching TRBD1 (6 bases). CDR1 is SEHNR and CDR2 is FQNEAQ in the germline V gene (reference sequence). Deletions cut 5 bases from V and 2 bases from J, with 10 bases between. The CDR3 runs to 13 residues. CDR3: CASSARTAYEQYF. The CDR3 region has the DNA TGTGCCAGCAGCGCAAGGACAGCCTACGAGCAGTACTTC.

The chain employs TRBV19 and TRBJ1-4, with no clear D. Germline CDR1 and CDR2: LNHDA and SQIVND (reference sequence). The CDR3 is made up of 15 amino acids. With 3 bases removed from V and 0 bases from J, the gap between germline ends came to 8 bases. The CDR3 nucleotides read TGTGCCAGTAGTATTTCCGATTCAACTAATGAAAAACTGTTTTTT. Protein product: CASSISDSTNEKLFF.

V usage is TRBV7-3 and J usage is TRBJ2-2, with 7 positions matching TRBD1. V was pared by 6 bases and J by 8 bases, with 9 bases of the junction left unmatched. The CDR3 is 14 residues long. The germline V gene has CDR1 SGHTA and CDR2 FQGTGA. This chain's CDR3 is CASRPHTGEGELFF. Here the CDR3 DNA reads TGTGCCAGCAGGCCTCACACAGGGGAAGGGGAGCTGTTTTTT. Full variable domain (rest looked up from reference TRBV7-3 and TRBJ2-2): GAGVSQTPSNKVTEKGKYVELRCDPISGHTALYWYRQSLGQGPEFLIYFQGTGAADDSGLPNDRFFAVRPEGSVSTLKIQRTERGDSAVYLCASRPHTGEGELFFGEGSRLTVL.

This chain links TRBV5-1 with TRBJ1-1; a possible D gene is TRBD1 (5 bases). Germline V gene data show CDR1 as SGHRS and CDR2 as YFSETQ. This CDR3 has 16 residues. V was shortened by 6 bases and J by 0 bases, with 18 bases between the two germline ends. The CDR3 region is CASTLGPGLMNTEAFF. CDR3 nucleotides: TGCGCCAGCACCTTAGGGCCGGGACTGATGAACACTGAAGCTTTCTTT.

The chain employs TRBV28 and TRBJ2-7; D gene uncertain. Trimming left V 1 base short and J 3 bases short, with 1 base between. Germline CDR1 is MDHEN and CDR2 is SYDVKM. The CDR3 has 11 amino acids. The CDR3 is CASSLFYEQYF. The CDR3 bases are TGTGCCAGCAGTTTATTCTACGAGCAGTACTTC.

The rearrangement joins TRBV18 to TRBJ2-1, with a possible D match to TRBD2 (5 bases). CDR1 is KGHSH and CDR2 is LQKENI in the germline V gene. The CDR3 consists of 13 residues. Between the trimmed V and J ends, which lost 6 bases and 9 bases, there was a span of 15 bases. The CDR3, as DNA: TGTGCCAGCTCGGAGCTAGACTACTCTGAGCAGTTCTTC. Translation gives CASSELDYSEQFF.

The chain employs TRBV29-1 and TRBJ2-3, with a weak D call TRBD2 (6 bases). Germline CDR1 reads SQVTM; CDR2 reads ANQGSEA. Trimming took off 0 bases at V and 2 bases at J, with 12 bases between the two ends. This CDR3 is built from 15 residues. The CDR3 DNA reads as TGCAGCGTTGAAGATAGGACTACTCTCACAGATACGCAGTATTTT. It translates to CSVEDRTTLTDTQYF.

The chain recombines TRBV12-5 with TRBJ1-2; 9 nucleotides agree with TRBD1. V was pared by 6 bases and J by 6 bases, with 5 bases of the junction left unmatched. Germline values: CDR1 LGHNT, CDR2 FRNRAP. The CDR3 runs to 13 residues. The CDR3 spells CASGPWDRDGYTF. In nucleotides, the CDR3 is TGTGCTAGTGGCCCCTGGGACAGGGATGGCTACACCTTC.

This rearrangement joins TRBV27 to TRBJ2-7; 10 nucleotides agree with TRBD1. Germline CDR1 MNHEY, CDR2 SMNVEV (reference sequence). The CDR3 extends over 14 amino acids. With 6 bases clipped from V and 4 bases from J, the junction kept 6 bases outside the gene matches. For the CDR3, the DNA is TGTGCCAGCAGCGACAGGGGGCCCTCATACGAGCAGTACTTC. The encoded protein is CASSDRGPSYEQYF.

The chain links TRBV10-3 to TRBJ1-2; TRBD1 agrees at 7 bases. The CDR3 has 13 amino acids. Trimming cost V 2 bases and J 8 bases; bases outside gene matches: 5. Per the germline V gene, CDR1 is ENHRY and CDR2 is SYGVKD. The CDR3 nucleotides read TGTGCCATCAGTGAGGGGACAGCCATGGGCTACACCTTC. Its protein product is CAISEGTAMGYTF.

The chain recombines TRBV9 with TRBJ1-2, with D possibly TRBD1 on 5 matching bases. The CDR3 runs 13 residues. Germline CDR1 and CDR2: SGDLS and YYNGEE. Trimming shortened V by 7 bases and J by 8 bases, and 18 bases separated the two germline ends. The CDR3 DNA reads as TGTGCCAGCTCTGGGGACGCGGTACAGGGCTACACCTTC. Its protein product is CASSGDAVQGYTF.

The chain has TRBV4-2 and TRBJ1-1; TRBD1 aligns across 9 bases. The CDR3 totals 16 residues. J lost 4 bases, V lost 3 bases, and 9 bases had no gene match. In germline, CDR1 is LGHNA, CDR2 YNFKEQ. The CDR3 is CASSQGEQGAITEAFF. The CDR3 DNA reads TGTGCCAGCAGCCAGGGTGAACAGGGGGCGATCACTGAAGCTTTCTTT.

The genes are TRBV14 and TRBJ2-7; the D gene is possibly TRBD2 (5 bases). Germline CDR1 and CDR2: SGHDN and FVKESK. Between the trimmed V and J ends, which lost 0 bases and 8 bases, there was a span of 14 bases. The CDR3 has 14 residues. The CDR3 spells CASSQDLLGVQQYF. The CDR3 DNA is TGTGCCAGCAGCCAAGACCTCCTCGGGGTTCAGCAGTACTTC.

The chain combines TRBV27 with TRBJ1-2; D call uncertain. The CDR3 has 14 residues. Trimming pared 5 bases from V and 4 bases from J, leaving 14 bases between. Germline V CDR1 and CDR2: MNHEY, SMNVEV (reference sequence). CDR3 in DNA: TGTGCCAGCAGTCGGACGTCGGCGGGCTATGGCTACACCTTC. Translating it yields CASSRTSAGYGYTF.

This clone appeared a few times. The chain combines TRBV20-1 with TRBJ1-2, with D possibly matching TRBD1 (5 bases). The CDR3 is 11 residues long. The germline gives CDR1 DFQATT, CDR2 SNEGSKA (reference sequence). V was trimmed by 5 bases and J by 8 bases, leaving 12 bases between them. The CDR3 reads CSADPGLGYTF. The CDR3 DNA is TGCAGTGCTGACCCAGGGTTGGGCTACACCTTC.

This sequence joins TRBV9 and TRBJ2-1, with TRBD2 matching over 12 bases. This CDR3 contains 20 residues. Germline CDR1 reads SGDLS; CDR2 reads YYNGEE. V dropped 3 bases and J dropped 0; count of bases not matched to a gene: 13. The CDR3 region is CASSGSSGLAGVSSYNEQFF. CDR3 bases: TGTGCCAGCAGCGGTAGTTCGGGACTAGCGGGTGTTAGCTCCTACAATGAGCAGTTCTTC.

For the CDR3, the DNA is TGTGCCAGCAGCCAAGAATCACGAGGCGATGAGCAGTTCTTC. Translation gives CASSQESRGDEQFF. The chain combines TRBV14 with TRBJ2-1, with D unresolved. The CDR3 sequence is 14 residues long. Looked up from germline, CDR1 is SGHDN and CDR2 is FVKESK. V lost 0 bases and J lost 8, with 11 bases in between.

This clone appeared once. The chain recombines TRBV9 with TRBJ2-2, with TRBD2 matching over 9 bases. The ends lost 0 bases at V and 4 bases at J; junction bases unmatched: 4. CDR1 and CDR2 from the germline V gene are SGDLS and YYNGEE. This CDR3 has 16 residues. DNA for the CDR3: TGTGCCAGCAGCGTAGTAGCGGGAGCTGGCACCGGGGAGCTGTTTTTT. It specifies CASSVVAGAGTGELFF.

This clone was observed a single time. The genes are TRBV7-9 and TRBJ1-2, with no clear D. Trimming stripped 1 base from V and 4 bases from J, with 7 bases between. This CDR3 contains 13 residues. The germline V gene has CDR1 SEHNR and CDR2 FQNEAQ (reference sequence). The DNA for the CDR3 is TGTGCCAGCAGCTTAGAGGATACCTATGGCTACACCTTC. Translated, it gives CASSLEDTYGYTF.

The V gene is TRBV27, the J gene TRBJ1-1, with D hard to call. Germline V gene data show CDR1 as MNHEY and CDR2 as SMNVEV (reference sequence). Trimming left V 6 bases short and J 1 base short, with 12 bases between. This CDR3 has 14 amino acids. In DNA, the CDR3 is TGTGCCAGCAGCCAAGACTCCGGGAACACTGAAGCTTTCTTT. Its translation: CASSQDSGNTEAFF.

This clone has just a few counts. The gene calls are TRBV27 and TRBJ2-7; TRBD1 agrees at 9 bases. The CDR3 extends over 14 amino acids. With V trimmed by 5 bases and J by 6 bases, 8 bases remained unmatched. Looked up from germline, CDR1 is MNHEY and CDR2 is SMNVEV (reference sequence). The CDR3 coding sequence is TGTGCCAGCAGTCCCGGGACAGGGATGGGCGAGCAGTACTTC. Translated: CASSPGTGMGEQYF.

Written as DNA, the CDR3 is TGTGCCAGCAGTACCCGTTTTAGACAGGGAGGAAGCAATCAGCCCCAGCATTTT. Amino acid sequence: CASSTRFRQGGSNQPQHF. The V gene is TRBV28, the J gene TRBJ1-5; 7 bases align to TRBD1. Germline assignment: CDR1 MDHEN and CDR2 SYDVKM. J lost 1 base, V lost 5 bases, and 14 bases had no gene match. The CDR3 is 18 residues long.

As DNA, the CDR3 is TGTGCCAGCACCCGAAGCTCGGCAGGGGCCGGGTGGGTACAGTACTTC. Translation: CASTRSSAGAGWVQYF. The chain has TRBV11-2 and TRBJ2-5; D perhaps matches TRBD1 (6 bases). V was pared by 7 bases and J by 11 bases, with 29 bases between. Germline CDR1 SGHAT, CDR2 FQNNGV. The CDR3 is 16 amino acids. The full variable domain, rest sourced from reference TRBV11-2 and TRBJ2-5, is EAGVAQSPRYKIIEKRQSVAFWCNPISGHATLYWYQQILGQGPKLLIQFQNNGVVDDSQLPKDRFSAERLKGVDSTLKIQPAKLEDSAVYLCASTRSSAGAGWVQYFGPGTRLLVL.